This TCR beta chain was recovered during a study of blood T cell repertoires in COVID-19. Study-level information: Sample material is recorded as cDNA or gDNA derived from T cells, B-cell-depleted T cells, or PBMCs.

Under the authors' procedure: Amplification with reference gene primers provided the estimates of nucleated cell counts. Profiled with immunoSEQ multiplex PCR; TCRdb holds only in-frame clones, not every one. That table supplies the V and J calls and clone size; D and trimming were determined from the DNA. The sample consists of fewer than 200,000 clones, more than 75% of them appearing once. CDR3 length: 14 residues. The germline CDR1 and CDR2 sequences are LNHNV and YYDKDF (reference sequence). V dropped 9 bases and J dropped 1; count of bases not matched to a gene: 8. The source is a man in his forties with active or convalescent COVID-19. The gene calls are TRBV15 and TRBJ2-7; 8 bases are shared with TRBD1. Sequencing used peripheral blood. Here the CDR3 DNA reads TGTGCCACTTCGGACAGGGTGCAATCCTACGAGCAGTACTTC. It specifies CATSDRVQSYEQYF.